These 8 T cell receptor beta chains share one sample of origin, sequenced in a study of shared clonotypes between healthy human individuals. Produced via immunoSEQ multiplex PCR; TCRdb's table is partial and in-frame only. The data hold about 530,000 clones, with about 95% observed a single time. The sample taken for sequencing was naive CD4+ T cells sorted from blood. Noted subset: CD45RA+ positively selected. The receptors originated from a woman aged 25 to 39 in good health.

The CDR3 spells CASSPIPGQGPNTQYF. Here the CDR3 DNA reads TGTGCCAGCTCACCTATACCGGGACAGGGGCCGAATACGCAGTATTTT. V and J are TRBV18 and TRBJ2-3, with TRBD1 identical over 10 bases. The CDR3 consists of 16 residues. The germline gives CDR1 KGHSH, CDR2 LQKENI. With V trimmed by 3 bases and J by 7 bases, 10 bases remained unmatched.

This sequence joins TRBV18 and TRBJ1-4; weak D call: TRBD1 (5 bases). Trimming cost V 4 bases and J 0 bases, with 12 bases left between them. The CDR3 runs 16 residues. Looked up from germline, CDR1 is KGHSH and CDR2 is LQKENI. The CDR3 region is CASSLDPGATNEKLFF. Here the CDR3 DNA reads TGTGCCAGCTCACTGGATCCGGGGGCAACTAATGAAAAACTGTTTTTT.

In this sample, this clone turned up once. This chain connects TRBV5-5 to TRBJ1-3; unclear D gene. The V end lost 2 bases, the J end lost 4 bases, and 19 bases lay between the germline ends. The CDR3 runs 17 residues. CDR1 is SGHKS and CDR2 is YYEKEE in the germline V gene (reference sequence). The chain's CDR3 is CASSLSLGRYSGNTIYF. CDR3 DNA sequence: TGTGCCAGCAGCTTAAGCCTGGGCAGGTACTCCGGAAACACCATATATTTT.

This sequence joins TRBV5-1 and TRBJ1-4, with D unresolved. Germline V gene lookup returns CDR1 SGHRS and CDR2 YFSETQ. With 3 bases removed from V and 0 bases from J, the gap between germline ends came to 6 bases. The CDR3 is made up of 14 amino acids. The DNA for the CDR3 is TGCGCCAGCAGCTCTTTAACAACTAATGAAAAACTGTTTTTT. It specifies CASSSLTTNEKLFF.

V gene TRBV4-1 combines with J gene TRBJ2-5, with 10 positions matching TRBD1. This CDR3 region has 18 residues. Germline CDR1 is MGHRA and CDR2 is YSYEKL. V lost 0 bases to trimming and J lost 3 bases; unmatched junction nucleotides: 10. The CDR3 is CASSQERASGTGEETQYF. DNA for the CDR3: TGCGCCAGCAGCCAAGAGCGGGCATCAGGGACAGGGGAAGAGACCCAGTACTTC.

V gene TRBV6-6 combines with J gene TRBJ1-1, with a tentative D call TRBD1 (5 bases). This CDR3 region has 14 residues. The germline V gene has CDR1 MNHNY and CDR2 SVGAGI (reference sequence). Deletions cut 0 bases from V and 3 bases from J, with 8 bases between. CDR3 nucleotides: TGTGCCAGCAGTTACTCAGACAGATACACTGAAGCTTTCTTT. This translates into CASSYSDRYTEAFF.

The chain links TRBV13 to TRBJ2-7; D is ambiguous. Trimming shortened V by 5 bases and J by 2 bases, and 13 bases separated the two germline ends. The germline V gene has CDR1 PRHDT and CDR2 FYEKMQ (reference sequence). This CDR3 is 14 amino acids long. DNA for the CDR3: TGTGCCAGCAGCCTACGCGGCACGACCTACGAGCAGTACTTC. Its protein product is CASSLRGTTYEQYF.

As for this clone: Other DNA sequences from this sample encode an identical CDR3 as well. This chain connects TRBV5-1 to TRBJ2-2; tentative D call: TRBD2 (5 bases). The CDR3 length is 13 residues. The germline CDR1 and CDR2 sequences are SGHRS and YFSETQ. V lost 0 bases and J 6 bases, leaving 6 bases between the germline ends. CDR3 sequence: CASSLGTSGELFF. In nucleotides, the CDR3 is TGCGCCAGCAGCTTGGGGACTTCCGGGGAGCTGTTTTTT.